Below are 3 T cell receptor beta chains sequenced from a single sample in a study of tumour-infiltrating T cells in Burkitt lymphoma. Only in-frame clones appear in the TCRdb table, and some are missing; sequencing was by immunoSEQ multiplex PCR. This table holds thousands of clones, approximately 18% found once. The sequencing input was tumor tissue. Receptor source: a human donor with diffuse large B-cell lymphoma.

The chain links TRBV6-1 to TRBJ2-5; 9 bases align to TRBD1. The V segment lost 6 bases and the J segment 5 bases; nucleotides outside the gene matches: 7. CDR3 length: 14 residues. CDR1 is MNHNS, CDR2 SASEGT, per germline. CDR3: CASRVTGGYETQYF. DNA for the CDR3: TGTGCCAGCAGGGTAACAGGGGGCTACGAGACCCAGTACTTC.

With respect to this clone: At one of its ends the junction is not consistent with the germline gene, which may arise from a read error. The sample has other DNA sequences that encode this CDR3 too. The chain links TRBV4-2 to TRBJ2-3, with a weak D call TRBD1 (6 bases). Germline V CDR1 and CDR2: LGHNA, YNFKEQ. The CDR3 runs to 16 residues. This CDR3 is CASSSGQLLNTDTQYF. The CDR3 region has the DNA TGTGCCAGCAGCTCTGGACAGCTCCTGAACACAGATACGCAGTATTTC.

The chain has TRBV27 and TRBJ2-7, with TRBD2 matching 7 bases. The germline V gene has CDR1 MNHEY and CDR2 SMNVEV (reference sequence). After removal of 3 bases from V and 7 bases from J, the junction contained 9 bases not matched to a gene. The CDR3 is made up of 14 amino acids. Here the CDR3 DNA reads TGTGCCAGCAGTTTTGCGGGGGATCTACGTGAGCAGTACTTC. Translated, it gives CASSFAGDLREQYF.